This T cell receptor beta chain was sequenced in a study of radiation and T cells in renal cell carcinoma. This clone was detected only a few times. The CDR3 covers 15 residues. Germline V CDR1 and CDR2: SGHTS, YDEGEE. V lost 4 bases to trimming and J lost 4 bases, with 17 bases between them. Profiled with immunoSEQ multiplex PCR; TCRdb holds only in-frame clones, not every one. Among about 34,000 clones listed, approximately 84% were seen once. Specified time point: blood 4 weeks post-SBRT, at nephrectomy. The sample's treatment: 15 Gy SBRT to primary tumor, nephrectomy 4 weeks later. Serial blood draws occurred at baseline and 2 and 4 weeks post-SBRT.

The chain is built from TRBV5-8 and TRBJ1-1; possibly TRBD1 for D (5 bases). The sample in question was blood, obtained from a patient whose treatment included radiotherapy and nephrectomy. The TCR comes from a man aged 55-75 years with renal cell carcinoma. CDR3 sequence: CASSGRRGRSTEAFF. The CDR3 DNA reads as TGTGCCAGCAGCGGCCGGCGGGGCAGGAGCACTGAAGCTTTCTTT.